This record concerns one TCR beta chain sequence. The antigen is not known. The data stem from a study of T cells in Graves' hyperthyroidism and ophthalmopathy. Study observations and caveats: Most thyroid clonotypes with frequency above 0.001 were detected in blood.

Trimming cost V 7 bases and J 0 bases, with 12 bases left between them. The CDR3 totals 14 residues. Reasons for excluding patients were uncontrolled infection, other autoimmune disease, pregnancy or lactation. Isolation of PBMCs was performed on around 9.4 ml fresh peripheral blood. RNA transcripts provided the source from which TCR beta CDR3 regions were amplified. The HTBI primer set drove a first-round RT-PCR of the TCR CDR3. TCRdb recomputed calls from the multiplex PCR reads with MiXCR, one row per CDR3 protein. The sample includes fewer than 650,000 distinct CDR3 sequences, under 15% of them seen just once.

This chain uses TRBV12-3 or TRBV12-4 with TRBJ1-1; tentative D call: TRBD1 (6 bases). The TCR was taken from a woman aged 40 to 50 with Graves' ophthalmopathy. The sequencing sample was made of blood. CDR3 amino acids: CASIHSGVNTEAFF. CDR3 sequence (DNA): TGTGCCAGCATCCATTCAGGGGTGAACACTGAAGCTTTCTTT.